Listed here are 5 T cell receptor beta chains from one sample, sequenced in a study of blood T cells in healthy people across ages (dated by TCRdb to between 2014 and 2017). Receptors were amplified or captured by 5' RACE. Sequenced on an Illumina HiSeq 2500. A second PCR of about 6 to 11 cycles was performed with a sample-barcoded 5' primer and a J-beta primer mix. TCRdb passed the public sequencing reads through fastp at Q25 and MiXCR, retaining productive beta sequences. Every distinct CDR3 protein forms one entry, paired with its most common genes and DNA. The sample yields fewer than 2,000,000 distinct CDR3 sequences; around 36% were counted once. Approximately 10% of the sample comes from the top ten. The specimen was blood. The receptors were gathered from a woman in her thirties in good health.

The rearrangement uses TRBV20-1 and TRBJ2-5; D might be TRBD2 (6 bases). Deletions cut 6 bases from V and 5 bases from J, with 16 bases between. The CDR3 has 13 amino acids. Germline assignment: CDR1 DFQATT and CDR2 SNEGSKA (reference sequence). This CDR3 is CSAGGAPTETQYF. DNA of the CDR3: TGCAGTGCGGGCGGGGCCCCGACGGAGACCCAGTACTTC.

The J gene is TRBJ2-1, the V gene TRBV9, with a weak D call TRBD2 (5 bases). This CDR3 is built from 15 residues. V was clipped by 3 bases and J by 2 bases, with 12 bases between them. The germline CDR1 and CDR2 sequences are SGDLS and YYNGEE. The CDR3 coding sequence is TGTGCCAGCAGCGACGAACTAGGTCCCTACAATGAGCAGTTCTTC. Amino acid sequence: CASSDELGPYNEQFF. The variable domain in full, with the rest retrieved from reference TRBV9 and TRBJ2-1, is DSGVTQTPKHLITATGQRVTLRCSPRSGDLSVYWYQQSLDQGLQFLIQYYNGEERAKGNILERFSAQQFPDLHSELNLSSLELGDSALYFCASSDELGPYNEQFFGPGTRLTVL.

The chain is built from TRBV20-1 and TRBJ2-3; 10 positions agree with TRBD2. Germline values: CDR1 DFQATT, CDR2 SNEGSKA (reference sequence). V lost 2 bases and J lost 6; bases outside the gene matches: 2. The CDR3 is 13 residues long. CDR3 in DNA: TGCAGTGCTAGACTAGCGGGAGTTGATACGCAGTATTTT. It codes for CSARLAGVDTQYF.

This clonotype was counted only a few times. This chain connects TRBV7-8 to TRBJ1-4; D unclear. Germline-derived CDR1 and CDR2 are SGHVS and FQNEAQ. The CDR3 spans 14 residues. Trimming removed 5 bases at V and 6 bases at J, with 13 bases between. Written as DNA, the CDR3 is TGTGCCAGCAGCCCTTATCCAATCGATGAAAAACTGTTTTTT. As protein: CASSPYPIDEKLFF.

A few counts support this clonotype. Just one base apart from a much larger clone, this may be a read error. This chain joins TRBV18 and TRBJ2-5, with TRBD1 as a possible D gene (5 bases). The CDR3 contains 12 residues. Germline loops: CDR1 KGHSH, CDR2 LQKENI. The CDR3 DNA follows: TGTGCCAACTCACCGACAGAAGAGACCCAGTACTTC. Protein sequence: CANSPTEETQYF.